A selection of T cell receptor beta chains follows, all from one sample in a study of metastatic and nonmetastatic thyroid tumors. TCRdb reanalyzed the PCR reads via MiXCR. In the table there are tens of thousands of clones, under 20% of which are singletons. The sample consisted of blood. Every receptor here comes from a male donor with papillary thyroid cancer or a benign thyroid nodule (not recorded which). Some clones in this sample may be carry-over from other donors' samples. CDR3s include the opening cysteine and the closing phenylalanine or tryptophan. A D gene is named only where the DNA matches it firmly. Part of the rows lack a size; the others show once, few, many or a class for expanded clones.

D gene,V gene,clone size,J gene,CDR3 protein,CDR3 DNA
NA,TRBV19,many,TRBJ1-2,CASSKDSLSNYGYTF,TGTGCCAGTAGTAAGGACAGCCTTAGTAACTATGGCTACACCTTC
NA,TRBV12-3/TRBV12-4,many,TRBJ1-5,CASSFTEGQPQHF,TGTGCCAGCAGTTTTACTGAGGGTCAGCCCCAGCATTTT
TRBD1,TRBV6-4,many,TRBJ1-1,CASSERGGGTEAFF,TGTGCCAGCAGTGAAAGAGGGGGCGGGACTGAAGCTTTCTTT
NA,TRBV6-5,NA,TRBJ2-1,CASSYSLAAYNEQFF,TGTGCCAGCAGTTACAGTCTAGCTGCCTACAATGAGCAGTTCTTC
NA,TRBV2,many,TRBJ1-5,CASRPVQGVLGNQPQHF,TGTGCCAGCAGGCCGGTTCAGGGTGTATTAGGCAATCAGCCCCAGCATTTT
TRBD1,TRBV18,NA,TRBJ1-2,CASSPSTGAEDRYTF,TGTGCCAGCTCACCTAGTACAGGGGCCGAGGATCGCTACACCTTC
NA,TRBV20-1,NA,TRBJ2-7,CSASPSWGFYEQYF,TGCAGTGCTAGCCCATCGTGGGGGTTCTACGAGCAGTACTTC
NA,TRBV12-5,many,TRBJ1-2,CASGLAHTRGYTF,TGTGCTAGTGGTTTGGCCCACACGCGGGGCTACACCTTC
NA,TRBV6-1,few,TRBJ1-5,CASSELWGGVSRPQHF,TGTGCCAGCAGTGAACTTTGGGGGGGGGTTAGCCGGCCCCAGCATTTT
NA,TRBV28,few,TRBJ1-2,CASSLDTGLWYGYTF,TGTGCCAGCAGTTTAGATACAGGGCTGTGGTATGGCTACACCTTC
NA,TRBV27,few,TRBJ2-2,CASQGLDNGELFF,TGTGCCAGCCAAGGATTAGACAACGGGGAGCTGTTTTTT
NA,TRBV24-1,many,TRBJ1-3,CATSDPGQPNTIYF,TGTGCCACCAGTGATCCCGGACAGCCCAACACCATATATTTT
NA,TRBV10-3,many,TRBJ2-7,CAISESNYEQYF,TGTGCCATCAGTGAGTCCAACTACGAGCAGTACTTC
NA,TRBV6-1,many,TRBJ1-5,CASSHLQTYSNQPQHF,TGTGCCAGCAGCCATTTACAGACGTATAGCAATCAGCCCCAGCATTTT
NA,TRBV4-3,many,TRBJ2-1,CASSQFSFYNEQFF,TGCGCCAGCAGCCAATTTAGCTTTTACAATGAGCAGTTCTTC
TRBD2,TRBV9,many,TRBJ2-2,CASSVRLAGGTGELFF,TGTGCCAGCAGCGTTCGACTAGCGGGAGGGACCGGGGAGCTGTTTTTT
TRBD2,TRBV5-1,NA,TRBJ2-5,CASSSGTSGGVPETQYF,TGCGCCAGCAGCTCCGGGACTAGCGGGGGGGTGCCAGAGACCCAGTACTTC
NA,TRBV27,many,TRBJ2-1,CASSPLGLQREQFF,TGTGCCAGCAGTCCCCTCGGACTCCAGCGTGAGCAGTTCTTC
NA,TRBV6-1,few,TRBJ2-3,CASSLGGTDTQYF,TGTGCCAGCAGCTTAGGGGGGACAGATACGCAGTATTTT
NA,TRBV2,few,TRBJ2-7,CASKSDEACEQYF,TGTGCCAGCAAAAGCGACGAAGCCTGCGAGCAGTACTTC
NA,TRBV6-2/TRBV6-3,many,TRBJ2-7,CASSYSSPTIRDLPDEQYF,TGTGCCAGCAGTTACTCGTCCCCCACTATCAGGGACCTCCCCGACGAGCAGTACTTC
TRBD1,TRBV2,NA,TRBJ1-6,CASSGQGTYNSPLHF,TGTGCCAGCAGTGGACAGGGAACCTATAATTCACCCCTCCACTTT
TRBD1,TRBV4-1,many,TRBJ1-1,CASSQDATGPTEAFF,TGCGCCAGCAGCCAAGATGCGACAGGGCCCACTGAAGCTTTCTTT
NA,TRBV5-1,many,TRBJ2-7,CASSTGAYEQYF,TGCGCCAGCAGCACCGGGGCCTACGAGCAGTACTTC
NA,TRBV27,many,TRBJ2-2,CASSLKATHTGELFF,TGTGCCAGCAGTTTAAAGGCCACCCACACCGGGGAGCTGTTTTTT
NA,TRBV2,many,TRBJ2-3,CASSVMYTQYF,TGTGCCAGCAGTGTAATGTATACGCAGTATTTT
NA,TRBV7-3,NA,TRBJ2-2,CASILRKLVTGFTGELFF,TGTGCCAGCATCTTAAGAAAACTTGTGACAGGTTTCACCGGGGAGCTGTTTTTT
NA,TRBV6-6,many,TRBJ2-3,CASSYRMGGSGDTQYF,TGTGCCAGCAGTTACCGAATGGGGGGTTCAGGAGATACGCAGTATTTT
TRBD2,TRBV5-1,many,TRBJ2-5,CASSWGEGETQYF,TGCGCCAGCAGCTGGGGGGAGGGAGAGACCCAGTACTTC
NA,TRBV4-1,many,TRBJ2-4,CASSQDGGVRGPSLAKNIQYF,TGCGCCAGCAGCCAAGATGGAGGAGTCAGGGGTCCCTCCTTAGCCAAAAACATTCAGTACTTC